What follows are 12 T cell receptor beta chains derived from one specimen sequenced in a study of OX40 agonist ivuxolimab in advanced cancers. TCRdb's copy holds only in-frame clones and misses some; the assay was immunoSEQ multiplex PCR. The sample carries about 40,000 clones, roughly 88% recorded once. Material: CD4+ or CD8+ T cells sorted from blood, obtained in a trial of the OX40 agonist ivuxolimab. All receptors come from an adult with an advanced solid tumor such as melanoma, head and neck, liver or kidney cancer.

This clone has a single count. The V gene is TRBV28, the J gene TRBJ1-1; the D is unclear. Germline CDR1 and CDR2: MDHEN and SYDVKM. The CDR3 length is 14 residues. Between the trimmed V and J ends, which lost 5 bases and 0 bases, there was a span of 10 bases. The CDR3 nucleotides are TGTGCCAGCAGTCTAGAAAACATGAACACTGAAGCTTTCTTT. Translated, it gives CASSLENMNTEAFF.

This clone was observed a handful of times. CDR3 sequence reads: CASTQRGQHNEKLFF. Written as DNA, the CDR3 is TGTGCCAGCACCCAGCGGGGACAGCATAATGAAAAACTGTTTTTT. J is TRBJ1-4 and V is TRBV6-5; TRBD1 agrees at 7 bases. The length of the CDR3 is 15 residues. The germline gives CDR1 MNHEY, CDR2 SVGAGI. V shed 7 bases and J 4 bases; nucleotides not matched to a gene: 9.

The chain has TRBV7-9 and TRBJ1-1; TRBD1 aligns across 7 bases. V lost 6 bases, J lost 0 bases, and 13 bases stayed unmatched. CDR1 and CDR2 (germline): SEHNR, FQNEAQ (reference sequence). There are 17 residues in the CDR3. The CDR3 DNA reads as TGTGCCAGCAGATCGAACAGGGGCGCGACCTTGAACACTGAAGCTTTCTTT. As protein: CASRSNRGATLNTEAFF.

This clone was picked up one time. The rearrangement joins TRBV6-5 to TRBJ1-2; the D is unclear. CDR1 is MNHEY, CDR2 SVGAGI, per germline. The CDR3 has 10 amino acids. The V end lost 10 bases, the J end lost 9 bases, and 12 bases lay between the germline ends. The CDR3 nucleotides read TGTGCCACCGGGCACTCCAGCTACACCTTC. This encodes CATGHSSYTF.

The chain carries TRBV6-5 and TRBJ2-2, with D possibly TRBD2 on 5 matching bases. Per germline, CDR1 MNHEY and CDR2 SVGAGI. With 7 bases removed from V and 3 bases from J, the gap between germline ends came to 12 bases. CDR3 length equals 14 residues. DNA of the CDR3: TGTGCCAGCAATATGGGAGCCGACACCGGGGAGCTGTTTTTT. This codes for CASNMGADTGELFF.

V is TRBV2 and J is TRBJ2-7, with 9 bases lining up with TRBD1. Germline V gives CDR1 SNHLY, CDR2 FYNNEI. Germline trimming cut 4 bases from V and 7 bases from J; bases unmatched to any gene: 8. The CDR3 spans 14 residues. The CDR3 region has the DNA TGTGCCAGCAGTGGAGGACAGGGGTGGGATGAGCAGTACTTC. Translated, it gives CASSGGQGWDEQYF.

This clone was counted once. The CDR3 protein is CASSLWRDKTPVDYTGELFF. The CDR3 DNA reads TGTGCCAGCAGTTTATGGCGGGACAAGACCCCAGTTGATTACACCGGGGAGCTGTTTTTT. V and J are TRBV28 and TRBJ2-2; D may match TRBD1 or TRBD2 (6 bases each). Germline CDR1 and CDR2: MDHEN and SYDVKM. The CDR3 spans 20 residues. With 0 bases removed from V and 3 bases from J, the gap between germline ends came to 23 bases.

This clone occurred once. This chain uses TRBV7-9 with TRBJ2-7; the D gene is possibly TRBD2 (6 bases). The CDR3 sequence is 12 residues long. Trimming took off 3 bases at V and 4 bases at J, with 7 bases between the two ends. The germline V gene encodes CDR1 SEHNR and CDR2 FQNEAQ (reference sequence). The DNA for the CDR3 is TGTGCCAGCAGCTTGACTAGTTACGAGCAGTACTTC. This sequence encodes CASSLTSYEQYF.

The J gene is TRBJ2-7, the V gene TRBV25-1, with 9 bases lining up with TRBD2. The junction had 5 bases not matched to a gene; V was cut back by 3 bases and J by 2 bases. CDR3 length: 15 amino acids. Germline V gene sequence: CDR1 MGHDK, CDR2 SYGVNS. The CDR3 DNA reads as TGTGCCAGCAGTGACGCGGGAGGGAGGACCTACGAGCAGTACTTC. The encoded protein is CASSDAGGRTYEQYF.

The sample holds one count of this clone. V and J are TRBV5-1 and TRBJ2-7; 8 bases agree with TRBD2. Unmatched junction bases numbered 14, after V lost 7 bases and J lost 5 bases. The CDR3 consists of 15 residues. In germline, CDR1 is SGHRS, CDR2 YFSETQ. CDR3 DNA sequence: TGCGCCAGCCGGTCGGGAGGGGAGGGCCCACACGAGCAGTACTTC. This codes for CASRSGGEGPHEQYF.

CDR3 sequence: CASSYWAGNTGELFF. The CDR3 DNA follows: TGTGCCAGCAGTTACTGGGCGGGTAACACCGGGGAGCTGTTTTTT. The chain couples TRBV6-5 to TRBJ2-2; perhaps TRBD2 as D (5 bases). Germline loops: CDR1 MNHEY, CDR2 SVGAGI. CDR3 length: 15 residues. V lost 1 base and J lost 2, with 8 bases in between.

The chain recombines TRBV27 with TRBJ2-7; D remains unclear. V was shortened by 0 bases and J by 1 base, with 4 bases between the two germline ends. The CDR3 loop spans 13 amino acids. Germline CDR1 and CDR2: MNHEY and SMNVEV (reference sequence). CDR3 DNA sequence: TGTGCCAGCAGTTTATCGGGTTCCTACGAGCAGTACTTC. It is translated as CASSLSGSYEQYF.